Shown below are 26 T cell receptor beta chains from a single sample sequenced in a study of blood T cell repertoires in COVID-19. The protocol was immunoSEQ multiplex PCR, while the TCRdb copy is restricted to in-frame clones and leaves out a portion. The repertoire includes around 220,000 clones, 70% to 85% of them detected once, and 3% to 4% sits in the top ten. The sequencing input was peripheral blood. Receptor source: a woman between 40 and 55 years old with active or convalescent COVID-19.

This chain joins TRBV30 and TRBJ1-3, with TRBD1 matching over 12 bases. The CDR3 is made up of 19 amino acids. The germline V gene encodes CDR1 GTSNPN and CDR2 SVGIG (reference sequence). J lost 0 bases, V lost 4 bases, and 13 bases had no gene match. Here the CDR3 DNA reads TGTGCCTGGACTTCCGGGACAGGGGGCTTCTCCGTCTCTGGAAACACCATATATTTT. Amino acid sequence: CAWTSGTGGFSVSGNTIYF.

This clone was detected only a few times. The chain is built from TRBV30 and TRBJ2-1; D call uncertain. CDR3 length equals 13 residues. Trimming left V 4 bases short and J 0 bases short, with 7 bases between. From germline, CDR1 is GTSNPN and CDR2 SVGIG (reference sequence). The CDR3 DNA reads as TGTGCCTGGACCAAGAGCTCCTACAATGAGCAGTTCTTC. Protein sequence: CAWTKSSYNEQFF.

This chain connects TRBV3-1 (or the pseudogene TRBV3-2) to TRBJ2-3, with 9 bases that match TRBD2. Losses at the gene ends were 4 bases for V and 4 bases for J; bases not matched to a gene: 12. The CDR3 runs to 17 residues. Germline values: CDR1 LGHDT, CDR2 YNNKEL (reference sequence). The DNA for the CDR3 is TGTGCCAGCAGCCCAAGGGGCGGGGGGGCTCGGGCAGATACGCAGTATTTT. Translating gives CASSPRGGGARADTQYF.

This rearrangement joins TRBV9 to TRBJ1-1; weak D call: TRBD1 (5 bases). From germline, CDR1 is SGDLS and CDR2 YYNGEE. Deletions cut 4 bases from V and 0 bases from J, with 16 bases between. CDR3 size: 16 residues. CDR3 loop: CASSPIRGLVNTEAFF. CDR3 coding DNA: TGTGCCAGCAGCCCCATTAGGGGCTTGGTGAACACTGAAGCTTTCTTT.

The chain recombines TRBV7-3 with TRBJ1-2; the D gene is possibly TRBD1 (5 bases). Looked up from germline, CDR1 is SGHTA and CDR2 is FQGTGA. CDR3 length: 13 amino acids. The germline V and J ends were trimmed by 8 bases and 5 bases, with 15 bases remaining between them. The CDR3 reads CASSGGAGYGYTF. In nucleotides, the CDR3 is TGTGCCAGCTCTGGAGGGGCGGGGTATGGCTACACCTTC.

This clone has just a few counts. The chain couples TRBV28 to TRBJ1-2; 9 bases are shared with TRBD1. Germline lookup yields CDR1 MDHEN and CDR2 SYDVKM. CDR3 length: 15 amino acids. Germline trimming cut 5 bases from V and 0 bases from J; bases unmatched to any gene: 4. The CDR3 DNA follows: TGTGCCAGCAGTCCGGGGACAGGGACTAACTATGGCTACACCTTC. Amino acids: CASSPGTGTNYGYTF.

The gene calls are TRBV18 and TRBJ2-3; 9 positions agree with TRBD2. Trimming at V came to 4 bases and at J to 2 bases, leaving 1 base not matched to a gene. Germline CDR1 reads KGHSH; CDR2 reads LQKENI. The CDR3 totals 14 residues. The CDR3 protein is CASSRLADTDTQYF. The CDR3 coding sequence is TGTGCCAGCTCACGACTAGCGGACACAGATACGCAGTATTTT.

The chain uses TRBV7-2 and TRBJ2-7, with 9 positions matching TRBD2. The V gene end was trimmed by 4 bases and the J gene end by 7 bases; junction bases not matched to a gene: 14. There are 16 residues in the CDR3. The germline CDR1 and CDR2 sequences are SGHTA and FQGNSA. CDR3 DNA sequence: TGTGCCAGCAGCTCTTGGTCCGCGGGGGGGCCTTGGGAGCAGTACGTC. It is translated as CASSSWSAGGPWEQYV.

V is TRBV5-1 and J is TRBJ2-1; 11 nucleotides line up with TRBD2. CDR1 and CDR2 from the germline V gene are SGHRS and YFSETQ. The CDR3 runs to 16 residues. Trimming removed 2 bases from V and 5 bases from J; junction bases left unmatched: 6. For the CDR3, the DNA is TGCGCCAGCAGCTTCCTAGCGGGGGGCACTGACAATGAGCAGTTCTTC. Its translation: CASSFLAGGTDNEQFF.

The gene calls are TRBV5-1 and TRBJ2-3; 10 bases match TRBD2. The CDR3 has 16 amino acids. In germline, CDR1 is SGHRS, CDR2 YFSETQ. The J segment lost 3 bases and the V segment lost 0 bases, leaving 4 bases of the junction unmatched. The DNA of the CDR3 is TGCGCCAGCAGCTTGGTTGGTAGCGGGGGGACAGATACGCAGTATTTT. Translation: CASSLVGSGGTDTQYF.

This clone occurred a few times. The rearrangement joins TRBV29-1 to TRBJ1-2; 7 bases agree with TRBD1. CDR1 and CDR2 from the germline V gene are SQVTM and ANQGSEA. The junction had 7 bases not matched to a gene; V was cut back by 6 bases and J by 9 bases. The CDR3 has 11 amino acids. As DNA, the CDR3 is TGCAGCGTAGACGACAGGGCGAGCTACACCTTC. Protein sequence: CSVDDRASYTF.

This clone was seen at least ten times. Other DNA sequences in this sample translate to the same CDR3. The chain uses TRBV6-1 and TRBJ1-2, with 9 bases lining up with TRBD1. This CDR3 is 15 amino acids long. The V gene end was trimmed by 0 bases and the J gene end by 4 bases; junction bases not matched to a gene: 3. Germline V gives CDR1 MNHNS, CDR2 SASEGT. The CDR3 protein is CASSEATGGSYGYTF. The CDR3 nucleotides read TGTGCCAGCAGTGAAGCAACAGGGGGCAGCTATGGCTACACCTTC.

This chain connects TRBV4-1 to TRBJ1-1; tentative D call: TRBD1 (5 bases). Trimming cost V 6 bases and J 5 bases, with 10 bases left between them. Germline V CDR1 and CDR2: MGHRA, YSYEKL. CDR3 length: 12 residues. The CDR3 sequence is CASRTGGTEAFF. The CDR3 DNA is TGCGCCAGCAGGACGGGGGGGACTGAAGCTTTCTTT.

The chain couples TRBV5-1 to TRBJ1-5; perhaps TRBD1 as D (5 bases). V dropped 0 bases and J dropped 5 bases, with 12 bases sitting between them. Germline V gives CDR1 SGHRS, CDR2 YFSETQ. The CDR3 has 15 residues. The CDR3 sequence: CASSLEGSVYQPQHF. The CDR3 nucleotides are TGCGCCAGCAGCTTGGAGGGGTCGGTGTATCAGCCCCAGCATTTT.

The sample holds a few counts of this clone. The V and J genes are TRBV2 and TRBJ1-1; 8 nucleotides match TRBD1. The germline V gene has CDR1 SNHLY and CDR2 FYNNEI. This CDR3 has 13 amino acids. With V trimmed by 6 bases and J by 3 bases, 3 bases remained unmatched. The CDR3 sequence is CASSADRDTEAFF. The CDR3 region has the DNA TGTGCCAGCAGCGCGGACAGGGACACTGAAGCTTTCTTT. Full variable domain (missing parts from reference TRBV2 and TRBJ1-1): EPEVTQTPSHQVTQMGQEVILRCVPISNHLYFYWYRQILGQKVEFLVSFYNNEISEKSEIFDDQFSVERPDGSNFTLKIRSTKLEDSAMYFCASSADRDTEAFFGQGTRLTVV.

The chain recombines TRBV9 with TRBJ1-2; maybe TRBD1 (5 bases). Germline V lookup: CDR1 SGDLS, CDR2 YYNGEE. This CDR3 spans 14 amino acids. Trimming cost V 4 bases and J 7 bases, with 17 bases left between them. The CDR3 DNA is TGTGCCAGCAGCCCCCAGGGATCCCTCGGTGGCTACACCTTC. It yields the protein CASSPQGSLGGYTF.

CDR3 residues: CAISVEGLQPQHF. Here the CDR3 DNA reads TGTGCCATCAGTGTTGAGGGTTTGCAGCCCCAGCATTTT. The chain combines TRBV10-3 with TRBJ1-5; D gene uncertain. The CDR3 is 13 residues long. Germline V gene sequence: CDR1 ENHRY, CDR2 SYGVKD. The V gene lost 4 bases and the J gene lost 7 bases, with 11 bases spanning the gap.

CDR3 in DNA: TGTGCCAGCAGTCCCGGGACACTGGTTGGCTACACCTTC. Its protein is CASSPGTLVGYTF. This sequence joins TRBV28 and TRBJ1-2; possibly TRBD1 for D (6 bases). The CDR3 spans 13 residues. Germline CDR1 and CDR2: MDHEN and SYDVKM. Trimming took 5 bases from V and 7 from J, leaving 14 bases between them.

The chain recombines TRBV4-1 with TRBJ2-3; a possible D gene is TRBD1 (6 bases). The germline gives CDR1 MGHRA, CDR2 YSYEKL. This CDR3 has 15 amino acids. With 1 base removed from V and 5 bases from J, the gap between germline ends came to 13 bases. The DNA for the CDR3 is TGCGCCAGCAGCCAAGGAAACAACAGGGAAGATACGCAGTATTTT. Amino acid sequence: CASSQGNNREDTQYF.

The CDR3 DNA sequence: TGTGCCAGCAGTCTCGACAGATCTGGGGCCAACGTCCTGACTTTC. Encoded protein: CASSLDRSGANVLTF. The chain couples TRBV5-4 to TRBJ2-6, with D maybe TRBD1 (5 bases). Germline CDR1 and CDR2: SGHNT and YYREEE (reference sequence). CDR3 length: 15 residues. With 5 bases removed from V and 1 base from J, the gap between germline ends came to 10 bases.

The chain links TRBV20-1 to TRBJ2-5; 7 bases align to TRBD2. CDR1 is DFQATT, CDR2 SNEGSKA, per germline (reference sequence). This CDR3 has 15 amino acids. V shed 3 bases and J 0 bases; nucleotides not matched to a gene: 7. CDR3 loop: CSASKTSPYQETQYF. The DNA of the CDR3 is TGCAGTGCTAGTAAGACTAGCCCCTACCAAGAGACCCAGTACTTC.

This clone was seen more than once but under ten times. The chain links TRBV19 to TRBJ2-6, with 7 bases aligning to TRBD2. Germline lookup yields CDR1 LNHDA and CDR2 SQIVND (reference sequence). V dropped 0 bases and J dropped 0; count of bases not matched to a gene: 11. The CDR3 extends over 20 amino acids. The DNA of the CDR3 is TGTGCCAGTAGTATAGATGGGGTGGGAGGGGCCATCTCTGGGGCCAACGTCCTGACTTTC. Its translation is CASSIDGVGGAISGANVLTF.

The chain employs TRBV30 and TRBJ2-5; 10 nucleotides match TRBD2. J was trimmed by 2 bases and V by 1 base; bases with no gene match: 7. The CDR3 runs 16 residues. Per germline, CDR1 GTSNPN and CDR2 SVGIG (reference sequence). CDR3 DNA sequence: TGTGCCTGGAGTGGATTAGCGGGGGGCCGACAAGAGACCCAGTACTTC. This codes for CAWSGLAGGRQETQYF.

This sequence joins TRBV27 and TRBJ1-4, with D perhaps TRBD1 (5 bases). The V gene lost 5 bases and the J gene lost 5 bases, with 18 bases spanning the gap. This CDR3 region has 16 residues. Germline CDR1 reads MNHEY; CDR2 reads SMNVEV (reference sequence). The CDR3 bases are TGTGCCAGCAGTCGGGGGTTTCCAACTCACAATGAAAAACTGTTTTTT. It codes for CASSRGFPTHNEKLFF.

This chain uses TRBV24-1 with TRBJ2-5; D unclear. V was trimmed by 3 bases and J by 4 bases, leaving 2 bases between them. This CDR3 is 11 amino acids long. Germline V gene data show CDR1 as KGHDR and CDR2 as SFDVKD. The CDR3 sequence: CATSDLETQYF. The CDR3 DNA follows: TGTGCCACCAGTGATCTAGAGACCCAGTACTTC.

V gene TRBV3-1 (or the pseudogene TRBV3-2) combines with J gene TRBJ2-3; unclear D gene. Germline V gene data show CDR1 as LGHDT and CDR2 as YNNKEL (reference sequence). The length of the CDR3 is 14 residues. Trimming took off 6 bases at V and 5 bases at J, with 15 bases between the two ends. The CDR3 here is CASRPRGFEDTQYF. The CDR3 DNA reads as TGTGCCAGCAGGCCAAGAGGTTTTGAAGATACGCAGTATTTT.